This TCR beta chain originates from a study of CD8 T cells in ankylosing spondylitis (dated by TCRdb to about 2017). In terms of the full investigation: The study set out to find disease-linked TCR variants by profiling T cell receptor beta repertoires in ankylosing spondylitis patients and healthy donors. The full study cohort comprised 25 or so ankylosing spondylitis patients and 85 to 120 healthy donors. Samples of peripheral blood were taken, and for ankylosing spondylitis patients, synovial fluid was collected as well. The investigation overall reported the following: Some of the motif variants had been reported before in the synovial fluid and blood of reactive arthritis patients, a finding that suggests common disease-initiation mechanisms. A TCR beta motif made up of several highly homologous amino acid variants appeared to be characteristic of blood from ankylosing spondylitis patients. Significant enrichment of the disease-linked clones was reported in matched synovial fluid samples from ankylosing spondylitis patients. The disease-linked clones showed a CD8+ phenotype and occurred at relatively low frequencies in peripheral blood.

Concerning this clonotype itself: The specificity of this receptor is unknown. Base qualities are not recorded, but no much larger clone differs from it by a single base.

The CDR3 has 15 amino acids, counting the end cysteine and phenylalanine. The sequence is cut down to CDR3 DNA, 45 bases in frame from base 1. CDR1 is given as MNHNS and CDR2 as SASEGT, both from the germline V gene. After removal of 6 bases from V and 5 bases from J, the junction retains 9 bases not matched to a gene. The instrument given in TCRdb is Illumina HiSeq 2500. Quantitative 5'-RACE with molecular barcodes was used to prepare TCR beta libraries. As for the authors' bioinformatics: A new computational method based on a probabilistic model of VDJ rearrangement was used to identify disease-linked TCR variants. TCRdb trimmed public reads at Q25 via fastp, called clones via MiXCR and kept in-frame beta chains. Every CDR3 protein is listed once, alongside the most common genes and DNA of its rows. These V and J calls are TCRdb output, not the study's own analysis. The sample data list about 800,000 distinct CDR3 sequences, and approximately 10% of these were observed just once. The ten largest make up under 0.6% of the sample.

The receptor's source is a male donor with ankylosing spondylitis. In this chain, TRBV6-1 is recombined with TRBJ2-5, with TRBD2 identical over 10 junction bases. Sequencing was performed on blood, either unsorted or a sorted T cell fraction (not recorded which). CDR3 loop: CASSQGLAALETQYF. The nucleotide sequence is TGTGCCAGCAGCCAAGGACTAGCGGCGCTGGAGACCCAGTACTTC.